The 21 T cell receptor beta chains below come from one sample, sequenced in a study of blood T cells in healthy people across ages. Through a sample-barcoded 5' primer and a J-beta primer mix, a second PCR was run for roughly 6 to 12 cycles. A single record per CDR3 protein comes from TCRdb applying MiXCR to the 5' RACE reads. The sample includes approximately 1,100,000 distinct CDR3 sequences, around 45% of them seen just once. The sequenced material came from blood. The receptors come from a woman in her fifties or sixties in good health.

The V call is TRBV24-1, the J call TRBJ2-1; 7 bases agree with TRBD1. CDR3 length: 15 residues. The germline CDR1 and CDR2 sequences are KGHDR and SFDVKD. With V trimmed by 4 bases and J by 4 bases, 6 bases remained unmatched. CDR3 sequence: CATSEPGQLYNEQFF. The CDR3 coding sequence is TGTGCCACCAGTGAACCGGGACAGCTTTACAATGAGCAGTTCTTC.

A few counts support this clonotype. The gene calls are TRBV7-2 and TRBJ2-1; 7 nucleotides match TRBD2. Germline values: CDR1 SGHTA, CDR2 FQGNSA. The CDR3 is 17 amino acids. Trimming cost V 2 bases and J 0 bases; bases outside gene matches: 7. The CDR3 reads CASSLRAAGFSYNEQFF. The CDR3 DNA sequence: TGTGCCAGCAGCTTAAGGGCAGCGGGATTCTCCTACAATGAGCAGTTCTTC.

The chain's CDR3 is CATRGHSQETQYF. Written as DNA, the CDR3 is TGTGCCACCCGGGGGCACAGCCAAGAGACCCAGTACTTC. The chain is built from TRBV6-1 and TRBJ2-5; D assignment may be TRBD1 or TRBD2 (6 bases each). CDR3 size: 13 residues. Germline lookup yields CDR1 MNHNS and CDR2 SASEGT. The V end was cut by 10 bases, the J end by 1 base, with 13 bases between.

This clonotype has just a few counts. The chain recombines TRBV27 with TRBJ2-5, with 8 bases lining up with TRBD2. Germline loops: CDR1 MNHEY, CDR2 SMNVEV (reference sequence). With 6 bases clipped from V and 5 bases from J, the junction kept 8 bases outside the gene matches. The CDR3 contains 14 residues. The CDR3: CASRPAGVGETQYF. CDR3 DNA: TGTGCCAGCAGACCAGCGGGAGTTGGGGAGACCCAGTACTTC.

This clonotype was detected once. The V gene is TRBV20-1, the J gene TRBJ2-1; 8 bases fit TRBD2. Germline V CDR1 and CDR2: DFQATT, SNEGSKA (reference sequence). The V and J ends lost 2 bases and 7 bases, in that order; junction bases with no gene match: 10. This CDR3 comprises 15 residues. This CDR3 reads CSARSGGRSGNEQFF. The CDR3, as DNA: TGCAGTGCTAGATCTGGCGGGAGGTCTGGAAATGAGCAGTTCTTC.

The chain recombines TRBV5-1 with TRBJ1-1; D perhaps matches TRBD1 (5 bases). This CDR3 is built from 14 residues. CDR1 SGHRS and CDR2 YFSETQ come from the germline V gene. Trimming cost V 0 bases and J 4 bases, with 10 bases left between them. The CDR3 nucleotides read TGCGCCAGCAGCTTGGGGGGGTCGGGCACTGAAGCTTTCTTT. Protein sequence: CASSLGGSGTEAFF.

The chain joins TRBV20-1 to TRBJ2-1; 7 bases are shared with TRBD2. With 0 bases clipped from V and 6 bases from J, the junction kept 8 bases outside the gene matches. The CDR3 covers 15 residues. Per the germline V gene, CDR1 is DFQATT and CDR2 is SNEGSKA (reference sequence). The CDR3 protein is CSARDNREVSNEQFF. The DNA of the CDR3 is TGCAGTGCTAGAGATAATCGGGAGGTCTCCAATGAGCAGTTCTTC.

V gene TRBV6-5 combines with J gene TRBJ2-1; TRBD1 aligns across 7 bases. Germline loops: CDR1 MNHEY, CDR2 SVGAGI. There are 15 residues in the CDR3. J was trimmed by 7 bases and V by 4 bases; bases with no gene match: 10. CDR3 residues: CASSLGTVVGNEQFF. The CDR3 DNA reads as TGTGCCAGCAGTTTAGGGACAGTCGTGGGAAATGAGCAGTTCTTC.

This clonotype was detected many times. The chain uses TRBV6-5 and TRBJ2-1; a weak D match, TRBD2 (6 bases). The V end lost 10 bases, the J end lost 0 bases, and 13 bases lay between the germline ends. The germline CDR1 and CDR2 sequences are MNHEY and SVGAGI. The CDR3 has 14 residues. The CDR3 loop is CATKRASSYNEQFF. CDR3 sequence (DNA): TGTGCCACCAAGCGGGCCAGCTCCTACAATGAGCAGTTCTTC.

V gene TRBV5-5 combines with J gene TRBJ2-5; no clear D. From germline, CDR1 is SGHKS and CDR2 YYEKEE (reference sequence). The CDR3 consists of 11 residues. The V gene lost 2 bases and the J gene lost 11 bases, with 10 bases spanning the gap. In DNA form, the CDR3 reads TGTGCCAGCAGCTTATTGATTGAGCAGTACTTC. Its protein product is CASSLLIEQYF.

V usage is TRBV27 and J usage is TRBJ2-3, with 12 bases identical to TRBD2. Per the germline V gene, CDR1 is MNHEY and CDR2 is SMNVEV (reference sequence). This CDR3 has 15 residues. The ends lost 5 bases at V and 8 bases at J; junction bases unmatched: 8. DNA of the CDR3: TGTGCCAGCAGTCCTTGGACTAGCGGGGTGGCTACGCAGTATTTT. Protein: CASSPWTSGVATQYF.

V gene TRBV20-1 combines with J gene TRBJ1-1, with D perhaps TRBD1 (5 bases). Per germline, CDR1 DFQATT and CDR2 SNEGSKA (reference sequence). Trimming removed 3 bases at V and 0 bases at J, with 11 bases between. The length of the CDR3 is 14 residues. The CDR3 DNA is TGCAGTGCTAGTCCGGGACGGATGAACACTGAAGCTTTCTTT. Translation: CSASPGRMNTEAFF.

The table lists this clonotype with many counts. One junction end does not reproduce the germline sequence, and a read error may be involved. The chain combines TRBV5-1 with TRBJ2-3; 7 positions match TRBD2. The CDR3 runs to 15 residues. Looked up from germline, CDR1 is SGHRS and CDR2 is YFSETQ. The CDR3 bases are TGTGCCAGCAGTTTGGGGGGGGACCGCACAGATACGCAGTATTTT. It codes for CASSLGGDRTDTQYF.

This clonotype was detected only a few times. This rearrangement joins TRBV9 to TRBJ2-4; 7 nucleotides match TRBD1. CDR1 and CDR2 (germline): SGDLS, YYNGEE. The CDR3 covers 17 residues. V lost 4 bases, J lost 1 base, and 11 bases stayed unmatched. The CDR3 DNA reads as TGTGCCAGCAGCCCAACGACAGGGACGAGGGCCAAAAACATTCAGTACTTC. Translated: CASSPTTGTRAKNIQYF.

This clonotype was seen more than once but under ten times. The chain carries TRBV6-4 and TRBJ1-2; 8 positions agree with TRBD1. CDR1 MRHNA and CDR2 SNTAGT come from the germline V gene. Germline trimming cut 8 bases from V and 7 bases from J; bases unmatched to any gene: 15. The CDR3 consists of 15 residues. The CDR3 DNA follows: TGTGCCAGCCGCGCCCAGGACAGGGTGGGTACTGGCTACACCTTC. Amino acids: CASRAQDRVGTGYTF.

The rearrangement links TRBV6-2 or TRBV6-3 to TRBJ2-2; 7 bases line up with TRBD2. V shed 7 bases, J shed 1 base, and the junction held 3 bases outside the gene matches. CDR1 and CDR2 from the germline V gene are MNHEY and SVGEGT. This CDR3 is 14 amino acids long. The CDR3 spells CASKAGENTGELFF. The CDR3 DNA follows: TGTGCCAGCAAGGCGGGAGAGAACACCGGGGAGCTGTTTTTT.

This clonotype was seen only a few times. V is TRBV7-3 and J is TRBJ2-5, with 10 bases aligning to TRBD2. Germline V gene data show CDR1 as SGHTA and CDR2 as FQGTGA. The length of the CDR3 is 15 residues. V gave up 5 bases and J gave up 2 bases; unmatched junction bases: 5. The CDR3 nucleotides read TGTGCCAGCAGCCGCGGGACTAGCGCTCAAGAGACCCAGTACTTC. Protein product: CASSRGTSAQETQYF. Supplemented by reference TRBV7-3 and TRBJ2-5, the full variable domain reads GAGVSQTPSNKVTEKGKYVELRCDPISGHTALYWYRQSLGQGPEFLIYFQGTGAADDSGLPNDRFFAVRPEGSVSTLKIQRTERGDSAVYLCASSRGTSAQETQYFGPGTRLLVL.

The chain carries TRBV12-1 and TRBJ1-2; TRBD1, the table's D call, lacks a check against the DNA. TRBV12-1 is a pseudogene locus. The CDR3 contains 13 residues. In DNA, the CDR3 is TGTGCCAGCAGCTTTGAGGGGGCGGGAGGCTACACCTTC. This sequence encodes CASSFEGAGGYTF.

This clonotype came up a few times. The chain combines TRBV29-1 with TRBJ2-1; D remains ambiguous. V was clipped by 3 bases and J by 0 bases, with 9 bases between them. The CDR3 totals 14 residues. Germline CDR1 is SQVTM and CDR2 is ANQGSEA. CDR3 sequence reads: CSVERTSSYNEQFF. The CDR3 DNA reads as TGCAGCGTTGAGCGGACCAGCTCCTACAATGAGCAGTTCTTC.

This clonotype has a count of ten or more. This rearrangement joins TRBV6-5 to TRBJ2-5; D possibly uses TRBD1 or TRBD2 (5 bases each). Trimming took 4 bases from V and 2 from J, leaving 14 bases between them. Germline loops: CDR1 MNHEY, CDR2 SVGAGI. CDR3 length equals 15 residues. This CDR3 is CASSFGLAGQETQYF. CDR3 in DNA: TGTGCCAGCAGTTTCGGGCTAGCAGGGCAAGAGACCCAGTACTTC.

This clonotype was seen a handful of times. The chain is built from TRBV29-1 and TRBJ2-6; TRBD1 matches at 10 bases. Per the germline V gene, CDR1 is SQVTM and CDR2 is ANQGSEA. This CDR3 has 16 amino acids. V trimming: 7 bases; J trimming: 0 bases; junction bases outside the gene matches: 6. The CDR3 reads CSAGDRGPSGANVLTF. The CDR3 bases are TGCAGCGCAGGGGACAGGGGTCCCTCTGGGGCCAACGTCCTGACTTTC. The full variable domain, rest sourced from reference TRBV29-1 and TRBJ2-6, is SAVISQKPSRDICQRGTSLTIQCQVDSQVTMMFWYRQQPGQSLTLIATANQGSEATYESGFVIDKFPISRPNLTFSTLTVSNMSPEDSSIYLCSAGDRGPSGANVLTFGAGSRLTVL.